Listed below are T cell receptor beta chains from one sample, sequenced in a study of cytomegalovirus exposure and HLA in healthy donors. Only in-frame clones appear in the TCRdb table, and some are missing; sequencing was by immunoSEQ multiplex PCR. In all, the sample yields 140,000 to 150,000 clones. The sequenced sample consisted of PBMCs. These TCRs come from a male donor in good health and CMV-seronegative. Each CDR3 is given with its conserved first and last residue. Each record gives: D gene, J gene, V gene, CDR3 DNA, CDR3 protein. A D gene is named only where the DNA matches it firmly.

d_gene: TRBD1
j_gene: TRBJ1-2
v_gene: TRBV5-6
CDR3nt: TGTGCCAGCAGCTCGACAGGGTATGGCTACACCTTC
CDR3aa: CASSSTGYGYTF

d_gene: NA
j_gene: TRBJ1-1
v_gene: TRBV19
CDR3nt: TGTGCCAGTAGTATCTCCGGGAACACTGAAGCTTTCTTT
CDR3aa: CASSISGNTEAFF

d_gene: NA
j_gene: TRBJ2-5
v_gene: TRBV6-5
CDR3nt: TGTGCCAGCAGTTTGGACACCCAAGAGACCCAGTACTTC
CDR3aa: CASSLDTQETQYF

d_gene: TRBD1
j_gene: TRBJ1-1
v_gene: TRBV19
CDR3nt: TGTGCCAGTATCCGAAGACAGGGTCAGAACACTGAAGCTTTCTTT
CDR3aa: CASIRRQGQNTEAFF

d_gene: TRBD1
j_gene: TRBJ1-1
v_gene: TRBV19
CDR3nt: TGTGCCAGTAGTTCTTGGACAGGGGCTGCCACTGAAGCTTTCTTT
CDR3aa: CASSSWTGAATEAFF

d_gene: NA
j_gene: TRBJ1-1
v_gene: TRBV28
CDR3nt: TGTGCCAGCAGTCCGCAGGGTACTGTCACTGAAGCTTTCTTT
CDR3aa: CASSPQGTVTEAFF

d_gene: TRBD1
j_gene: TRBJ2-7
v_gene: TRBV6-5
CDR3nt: TGTGCCAGCAGTAAGGGACAGGGGGCGAGGGACGAGCAGTACTTC
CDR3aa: CASSKGQGARDEQYF

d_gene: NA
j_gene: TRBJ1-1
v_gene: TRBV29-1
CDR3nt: TGCAGCGTTGGGCAGACTATGAACACTGAAGCTTTCTTT
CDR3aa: CSVGQTMNTEAFF

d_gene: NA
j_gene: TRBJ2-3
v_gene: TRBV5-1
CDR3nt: TGCGCCAGCAGCCCCCTTAGCACAGATACGCAGTATTTT
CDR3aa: CASSPLSTDTQYF

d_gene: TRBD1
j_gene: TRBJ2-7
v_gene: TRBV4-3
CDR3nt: TGCGCCAGCAGCCAAGGACAGGGGAGAAGCTACGAGCAGTACTTC
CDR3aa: CASSQGQGRSYEQYF

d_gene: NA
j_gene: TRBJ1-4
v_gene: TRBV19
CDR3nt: TGTGCCAGTAGCACAATGGGGGGGGGCCTCCATTTTAATGAAAAACTGTTTTTT
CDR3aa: CASSTMGGGLHFNEKLFF

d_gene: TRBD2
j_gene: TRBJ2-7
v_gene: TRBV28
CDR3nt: TGTGCCAGCAGTTTAGAGAGTAGCGGGGTCCCCTTGGTCCACGAGCAGTACTTC
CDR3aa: CASSLESSGVPLVHEQYF

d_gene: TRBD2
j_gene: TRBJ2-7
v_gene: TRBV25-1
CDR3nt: TGTGCCAGCAGTGACCCCAGACTAGCGGGAGCCATTCCTGGTGAGCAGTACTTC
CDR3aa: CASSDPRLAGAIPGEQYF

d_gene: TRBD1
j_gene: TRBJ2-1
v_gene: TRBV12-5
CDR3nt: TGTGCTAGTGGTTTGCCGATCGGGACAGGGGGGGACAATGAGCAGTTCTTC
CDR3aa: CASGLPIGTGGDNEQFF

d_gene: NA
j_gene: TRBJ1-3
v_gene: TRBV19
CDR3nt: TGTGCCAGTAGTATAGGGACCGGGGCTGGAAACACCATATATTTT
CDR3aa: CASSIGTGAGNTIYF

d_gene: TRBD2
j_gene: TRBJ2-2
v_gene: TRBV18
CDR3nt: TGTGCCAGCTCACCGACGGGGGGTCACACCGGGGAGCTGTTTTTT
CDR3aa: CASSPTGGHTGELFF

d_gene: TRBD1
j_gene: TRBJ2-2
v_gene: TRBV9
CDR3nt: TGTGCCAGCGTCACAGGGGAAACCGGGGAGCTGTTTTTT
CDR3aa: CASVTGETGELFF

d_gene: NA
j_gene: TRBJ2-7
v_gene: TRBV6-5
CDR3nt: TGTGCCAGCACGGAGCGGAGGGGATACGAGCAGTACTTC
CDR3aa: CASTERRGYEQYF

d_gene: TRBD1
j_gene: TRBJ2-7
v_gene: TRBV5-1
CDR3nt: TGCGCCAGCAGCTTGGTCCGACAGGGCGGCGAGCAGTACTTC
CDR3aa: CASSLVRQGGEQYF

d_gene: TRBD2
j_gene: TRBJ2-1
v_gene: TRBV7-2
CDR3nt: TGTGCCAGCAGCCCGCCCCGGGGGGTCTCCTACAATGAGCAGTTCTTC
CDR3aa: CASSPPRGVSYNEQFF

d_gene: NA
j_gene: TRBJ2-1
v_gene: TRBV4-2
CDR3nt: TGTGCCAGCAGCCAAGATGGGGGGGCGGTTGAGCAGTTCTTC
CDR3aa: CASSQDGGAVEQFF

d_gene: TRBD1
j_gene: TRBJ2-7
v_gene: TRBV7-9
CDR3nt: TGTGCCAGCAGCGCGCACAAACAGGGGATCTACGAGCAGTACTTC
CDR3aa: CASSAHKQGIYEQYF

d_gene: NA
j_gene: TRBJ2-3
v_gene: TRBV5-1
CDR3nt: TGCGCCAGCAGCCCCGGGGTCAGCACAGATACGCAGTATTTT
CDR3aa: CASSPGVSTDTQYF

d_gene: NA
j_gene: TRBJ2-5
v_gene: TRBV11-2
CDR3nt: TGTGCCAGCAGCCCCCAGCTGACTAGTAAGGAAGAGACCCAGTACTTC
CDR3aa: CASSPQLTSKEETQYF

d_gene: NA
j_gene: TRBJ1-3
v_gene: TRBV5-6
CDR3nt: TGTGCCAGCAGCTTGCGAGACAGGCGTAAAACCATATATTTT
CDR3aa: CASSLRDRRKTIYF

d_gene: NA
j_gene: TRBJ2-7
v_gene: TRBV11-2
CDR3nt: TGTGCCAGCAGCGCCCCAGGGGCCTCCTACGAGCAGTACTTC
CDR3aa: CASSAPGASYEQYF

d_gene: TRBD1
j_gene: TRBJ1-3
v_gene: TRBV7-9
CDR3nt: TGTGCCAGCAGCCAAGCGACAGGGGGAAACACCATATATTTT
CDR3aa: CASSQATGGNTIYF

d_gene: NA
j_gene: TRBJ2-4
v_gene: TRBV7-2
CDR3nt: TGTGCCAGCAGCGGCGGGAACATTCAGTACTTC
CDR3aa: CASSGGNIQYF

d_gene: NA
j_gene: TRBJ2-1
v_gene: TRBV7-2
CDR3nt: TGTGCCAGCAGCTTAATCGTAAATGAGCAGTTCTTC
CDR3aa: CASSLIVNEQFF

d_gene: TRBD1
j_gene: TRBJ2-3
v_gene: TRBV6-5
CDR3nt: TGTGCCAGCAGTGCGGGACAGGGAAGAGATACGCAGTATTTT
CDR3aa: CASSAGQGRDTQYF

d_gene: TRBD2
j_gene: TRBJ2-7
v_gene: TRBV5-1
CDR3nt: TGCGCCAGCAGCTACGGGACTAGCGGGAGGGTTCGGTACGAGCAGTACTTC
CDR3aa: CASSYGTSGRVRYEQYF

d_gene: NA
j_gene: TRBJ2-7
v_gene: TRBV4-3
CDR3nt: TGCGCCAGTTCCAGGGGCCCCTCCTACGAGCAGTACTTC
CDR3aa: CASSRGPSYEQYF

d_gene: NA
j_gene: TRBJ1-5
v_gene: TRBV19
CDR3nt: TGTGCCAGTAGTCCACTCGGGGGGGGTCAGCCCCAGCATTTT
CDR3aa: CASSPLGGGQPQHF

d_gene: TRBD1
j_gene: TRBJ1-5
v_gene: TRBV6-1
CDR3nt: TGTGCCAGCAGTCCAAGGGACAGGGGTGCCCAGCCCCAGCATTTT
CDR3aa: CASSPRDRGAQPQHF

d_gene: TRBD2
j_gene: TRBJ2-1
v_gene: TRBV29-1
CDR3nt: TGCAGCGCCCGGAGCGGGGGGCTTTACAATGAGCAGTTCTTC
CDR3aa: CSARSGGLYNEQFF

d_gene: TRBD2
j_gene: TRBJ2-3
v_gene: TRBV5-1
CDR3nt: TGCGCCAGCAGCTTGGTGGCTAGCGGGGGAGTAGGAGATACGCAGTATTTT
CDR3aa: CASSLVASGGVGDTQYF